These 20 T cell receptor beta chains were sequenced from one sample in a study of cytotoxic CD8 clonotypes in ibrutinib-treated CLL. Assay: immunoSEQ multiplex PCR; the TCRdb copy retains only in-frame clones and omits some. The repertoire holds some 93,000 clones, with about 78% as singletons. The specimen was PBMCs, collected after 12 months of ibrutinib treatment. All receptors come from a human donor with chronic lymphocytic leukemia.

This clone was detected once. CDR3 sequence: CASSFRPSNTGELFF. In DNA, the CDR3 is TGTGCCAGCAGCTTCCGACCCTCGAACACCGGGGAGCTGTTTTTT. This chain links TRBV13 with TRBJ2-2; D remains unclear. Trimming shortened V by 3 bases and J by 0 bases, and 8 bases separated the two germline ends. The CDR3 loop spans 15 amino acids. Germline CDR1 and CDR2: PRHDT and FYEKMQ (reference sequence).

J is TRBJ1-6 and V is TRBV30; D possibly corresponds to TRBD1 (5 bases). This CDR3 is 16 amino acids long. In germline, CDR1 is GTSNPN, CDR2 SVGIG (reference sequence). The V and J ends lost 3 bases and 8 bases respectively, with 20 bases between them. The CDR3 protein is CAWRPSPAGSDSPLHF. The CDR3 nucleotides read TGTGCCTGGAGGCCCTCCCCGGCAGGGTCGGATTCACCCCTCCACTTT.

The rearrangement uses TRBV18 and TRBJ2-2; 7 bases are a match to TRBD1. V trimming: 3 bases; J trimming: 0 bases; junction bases outside the gene matches: 10. Germline loops: CDR1 KGHSH, CDR2 LQKENI. CDR3 length: 18 amino acids. Here the CDR3 DNA reads TGTGCCAGCTCACCTCTAGGGACAGCGAGATCGAACACCGGGGAGCTGTTTTTT. Protein sequence: CASSPLGTARSNTGELFF.

The chain carries TRBV6-6 and TRBJ1-4, with 8 bases fitting TRBD1. In germline, CDR1 is MNHNY, CDR2 SVGAGI (reference sequence). V gave up 2 bases and J gave up 7 bases; unmatched junction bases: 9. The CDR3 has 16 amino acids. CDR3 in DNA: TGTGCCAGCAGTTACCTTTCAGGGGGCGAAGGTGAAAAACTGTTTTTT. It encodes CASSYLSGGEGEKLFF.

The sample holds a few counts of this clone. V gene TRBV5-6 combines with J gene TRBJ1-3; unclear D gene. This CDR3 is built from 11 residues. Germline CDR1 is SGHDT and CDR2 is YYEEEE. Trimming took 1 base from V and 7 from J, leaving 3 bases between them. CDR3: CASSLFNTIYF. The CDR3 DNA sequence: TGTGCCAGCAGCTTGTTTAACACCATATATTTT.

The chain has TRBV19 and TRBJ2-2; 7 nucleotides agree with TRBD1. The CDR3 contains 15 residues. The junction had 3 bases not matched to a gene; V was cut back by 4 bases and J by 1 base. Germline assignment: CDR1 LNHDA and CDR2 SQIVND (reference sequence). The CDR3 DNA reads TGTGCCAGTAGTAGTCCAGGGGGGAACACCGGGGAGCTGTTTTTT. It yields the protein CASSSPGGNTGELFF.

The V call is TRBV20-1, the J call TRBJ2-7; D ambiguous. The V gene lost 3 bases and the J gene lost 4 bases, with 7 bases spanning the gap. There are 11 residues in the CDR3. Per germline, CDR1 DFQATT and CDR2 SNEGSKA (reference sequence). The CDR3 DNA follows: TGCAGTGCTAGGTCCGAGTACGAGCAGTACTTC. Its protein product is CSARSEYEQYF.

CDR3 coding DNA: TGTGCCAGCAGTGACTCTCAGGGGAAAGCTTTCTTT. Its translation: CASSDSQGKAFF. The V and J genes are TRBV6-4 and TRBJ1-1; tentative D call: TRBD1 (6 bases). The CDR3 runs to 12 residues. The ends were cut back, 0 bases at V and 9 bases at J, with 8 bases in the middle. Per the germline V gene, CDR1 is MRHNA and CDR2 is SNTAGT.

The J gene is TRBJ1-1, the V gene TRBV30; D is uncertain. The length of the CDR3 is 11 residues. The germline V gene has CDR1 GTSNPN and CDR2 SVGIG (reference sequence). Trimming removed 5 bases at V and 3 bases at J, with 7 bases between. The CDR3 region is CAWRLDTEAFF. CDR3 coding DNA: TGTGCCTGGCGGTTGGACACTGAAGCTTTCTTT.

This chain connects TRBV23-1 to TRBJ1-5; D is undetermined. TRBV23-1 counts as an open reading frame of uncertain function. V lost 6 bases, J lost 4 bases, and 13 bases lay in between. CDR3 length: 14 residues. CDR3 coding DNA: TGCGCCAGCAGGCAAGGAAAAGTGAATCAGCCCCAGCATTTT. Its protein product is CASRQGKVNQPQHF.

This clone has a single count. The chain joins TRBV30 to TRBJ2-3, with D perhaps matching TRBD1 (5 bases). V was pared by 0 bases and J by 5 bases, with 12 bases between. Germline V gene lookup returns CDR1 GTSNPN and CDR2 SVGIG (reference sequence). The CDR3 sequence is 14 residues long. CDR3 sequence reads: CAWSVGRDGDTQYF. The CDR3 DNA reads TGTGCCTGGAGTGTGGGCAGGGATGGAGATACGCAGTATTTT.

This chain links TRBV19 with TRBJ1-5; 7 bases fit TRBD1. Per the germline V gene, CDR1 is LNHDA and CDR2 is SQIVND (reference sequence). CDR3 length equals 13 residues. Losses at the gene ends were 5 bases for V and 5 bases for J; bases not matched to a gene: 3. CDR3 protein: CASSQGEDQPQHF. CDR3 DNA sequence: TGTGCCAGTAGTCAGGGGGAGGATCAGCCCCAGCATTTT. The entire variable domain, with the rest obtained from reference TRBV19 and TRBJ1-5, is as follows: DGGITQSPKYLFRKEGQNVTLSCEQNLNHDAMYWYRQDPGQGLRLIYYSQIVNDFQKGDIAEGYSVSREKKESFPLTVTSAQKNPTAFYLCASSQGEDQPQHFGDGTRLSIL.

The chain employs TRBV6-6 and TRBJ1-1; D not certain. Germline V gene lookup returns CDR1 MNHNY and CDR2 SVGAGI (reference sequence). The CDR3 extends over 14 amino acids. Deletions cut 7 bases from V and 5 bases from J, with 17 bases between. CDR3 loop: CASIDGGWLTEAFF. In nucleotides, the CDR3 is TGTGCCAGCATTGATGGAGGGTGGTTGACTGAAGCTTTCTTT.

The sample holds one count of this clone. The V call is TRBV7-3, the J call TRBJ2-5; 9 positions agree with TRBD1. There are 17 residues in the CDR3. The germline gives CDR1 SGHTA, CDR2 FQGTGA. V lost 1 base, J lost 5 bases, and 11 bases stayed unmatched. CDR3 in amino acids: CASSLNPPGTGLETQYF. The CDR3 DNA sequence: TGTGCCAGCAGCTTAAACCCCCCCGGGACAGGGCTGGAGACCCAGTACTTC. Full variable domain (remainder filled in from reference TRBV7-3 and TRBJ2-5): GAGVSQTPSNKVTEKGKYVELRCDPISGHTALYWYRQSLGQGPEFLIYFQGTGAADDSGLPNDRFFAVRPEGSVSTLKIQRTERGDSAVYLCASSLNPPGTGLETQYFGPGTRLLVL.

The chain recombines TRBV6-4 with TRBJ2-3; TRBD2 aligns across 10 bases. Germline-derived CDR1 and CDR2 are MRHNA and SNTAGT. The length of the CDR3 is 12 residues. V trimming: 6 bases; J trimming: 9 bases; junction bases outside the gene matches: 3. Here the CDR3 DNA reads TGTGCCAGCAGAGCAGCGGGGGGGACGCAGTATTTT. The encoded protein is CASRAAGGTQYF.

The V and J genes are TRBV7-2 and TRBJ1-2; D remains ambiguous. V was trimmed by 0 bases and J by 0 bases, leaving 8 bases between them. The CDR3 is 15 amino acids. Germline CDR1 reads SGHTA; CDR2 reads FQGNSA. Here the CDR3 reads CASSLAEVANYGYTF. In DNA, the CDR3 is TGTGCCAGCAGCTTAGCGGAGGTCGCTAACTATGGCTACACCTTC.

The chain couples TRBV6-4 to TRBJ2-5; D is perhaps TRBD1 or TRBD2 (5 bases each). Germline V gene lookup returns CDR1 MRHNA and CDR2 SNTAGT. The CDR3 is made up of 17 amino acids. The ends were cut back, 0 bases at V and 5 bases at J, with 19 bases in the middle. For the CDR3, the DNA is TGTGCCAGCAGTGACTCGAGCGGCAGGGTCAATTCTGAGACCCAGTACTTC. Its protein is CASSDSSGRVNSETQYF.

The chain uses TRBV7-2 and TRBJ2-2; D ambiguous. There are 16 residues in the CDR3. Germline assignment: CDR1 SGHTA and CDR2 FQGNSA. The V end was cut by 1 base, the J end by 4 bases, with 13 bases between. CDR3 DNA: TGTGCCAGCAGCTTAGTCACCGGAGTAGCCACCGGGGAGCTGTTTTTT. Translated, it gives CASSLVTGVATGELFF.

CDR3: CASSPASNEQFF. The CDR3 DNA reads as TGTGCCAGCAGCCCGGCTTCCAATGAGCAGTTCTTC. The V call is TRBV5-6, the J call TRBJ2-1; no clear D. This CDR3 is built from 12 residues. V shed 4 bases and J shed 6 bases, with 8 bases lying between them. In germline, CDR1 is SGHDT, CDR2 YYEEEE.

V usage is TRBV7-3 and J usage is TRBJ2-3; D perhaps matches TRBD2 (6 bases). The CDR3 sequence is 14 residues long. Trimming shortened V by 4 bases and J by 3 bases, and 11 bases separated the two germline ends. CDR1 and CDR2 (germline): SGHTA, FQGTGA. The CDR3: CASSWTGVTDTQYF. The DNA of the CDR3 is TGTGCCAGCAGCTGGACGGGGGTGACAGATACGCAGTATTTT.